This T cell receptor beta chain was sequenced in a study of T cell repertoires in cytomegalovirus infection. Across the study: Peptides in the study included HLA-C-restricted and HLA-B-restricted CMV epitopes. Shared public TCR beta signatures pointed to both CMV infection and a matching HLA type. Study-level findings and limits: Carriers of CMV and the relevant HLA type were discriminated by public TCR beta frequency. The ex vivo response was dominated by HLA-C-restricted CMV-specific TCR beta clonotypes.

Only a few counts were recorded for this clonotype. Its specificity is not known. Per the germline V gene, CDR1 is SGHTA and CDR2 is FQGNSA. J gave up 3 bases and V 5 bases, and 17 bases lay outside the gene matches. The CDR3 spans 20 residues. Each CDR3 protein is one row after TCRdb ran MiXCR on the reads. The sample records 650,000 to 850,000 distinct CDR3 sequences, roughly 28% being singletons. This specimen was cultured CD8+ T cells from PBMCs, taken from culture after CMV antigen stimulation. The clonotype originates from a human donor in good health (CMV status not recorded). Some clones in this sample may be carry-over from other donors' samples. The chain recombines TRBV7-2 with TRBJ1-3; 12 bases are shared with TRBD1. The chain's CDR3 is CASSGDLSGTGGTHGNTIYF. CDR3 nucleotides: TGTGCCAGCAGCGGTGACTTATCCGGGACAGGGGGCACACATGGAAACACCATATATTTT.